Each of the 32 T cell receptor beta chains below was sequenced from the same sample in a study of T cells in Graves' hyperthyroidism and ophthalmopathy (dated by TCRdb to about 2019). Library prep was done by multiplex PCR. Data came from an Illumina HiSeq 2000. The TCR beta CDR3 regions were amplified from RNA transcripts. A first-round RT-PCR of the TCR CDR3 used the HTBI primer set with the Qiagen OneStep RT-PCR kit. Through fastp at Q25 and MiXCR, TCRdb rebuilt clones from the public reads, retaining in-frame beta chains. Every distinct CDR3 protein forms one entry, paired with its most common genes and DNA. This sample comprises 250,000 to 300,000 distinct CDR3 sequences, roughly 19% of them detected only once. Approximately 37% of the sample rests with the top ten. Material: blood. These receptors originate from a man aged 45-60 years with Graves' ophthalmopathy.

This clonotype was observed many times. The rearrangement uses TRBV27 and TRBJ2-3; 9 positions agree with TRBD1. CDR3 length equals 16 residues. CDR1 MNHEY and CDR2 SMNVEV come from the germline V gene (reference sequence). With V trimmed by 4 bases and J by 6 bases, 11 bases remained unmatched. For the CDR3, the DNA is TGTGCCAGCAGTTGGGGGGACAGGGTCCGGCGGGATACGCAGTATTTT. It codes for CASSWGDRVRRDTQYF.

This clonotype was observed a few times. The CDR3 spells CASRVGTSHTGELFF. The CDR3 DNA is TGTGCCAGCAGGGTCGGGACTAGCCACACCGGGGAGCTGTTTTTT. The chain is built from TRBV6-1 and TRBJ2-2, with TRBD2 matching 9 bases. Germline CDR1 reads MNHNS; CDR2 reads SASEGT. The CDR3 contains 15 residues. The ends lost 6 bases at V and 3 bases at J; junction bases unmatched: 5.

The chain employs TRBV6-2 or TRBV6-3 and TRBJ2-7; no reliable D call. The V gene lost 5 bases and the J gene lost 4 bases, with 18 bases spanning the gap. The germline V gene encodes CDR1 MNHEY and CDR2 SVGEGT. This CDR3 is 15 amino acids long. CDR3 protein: CASSSRASGEYEQYF. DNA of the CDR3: TGTGCCAGCAGTAGCCGGGCCTCGGGCGAGTACGAGCAGTACTTC.

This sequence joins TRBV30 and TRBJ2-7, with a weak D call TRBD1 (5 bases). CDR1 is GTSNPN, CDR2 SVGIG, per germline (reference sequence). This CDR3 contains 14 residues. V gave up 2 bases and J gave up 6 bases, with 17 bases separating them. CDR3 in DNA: TGTGCCTGGAGTTACACCGACAGAGGAGCCGAGCAGTACTTC. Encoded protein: CAWSYTDRGAEQYF. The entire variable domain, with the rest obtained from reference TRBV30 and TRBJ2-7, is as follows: SQTIHQWPATLVQPVGSPLSLECTVEGTSNPNLYWYRQAAGRGLQLLFYSVGIGQISSEVPQNLSASRPQDRQFILSSKKLLLSDSGFYLCAWSYTDRGAEQYFGPGTRLTVT.

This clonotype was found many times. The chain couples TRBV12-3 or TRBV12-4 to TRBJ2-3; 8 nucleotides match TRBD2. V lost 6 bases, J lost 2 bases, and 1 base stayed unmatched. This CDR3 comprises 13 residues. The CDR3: CASRLAVTDTQYF. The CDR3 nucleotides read TGTGCCAGCAGACTAGCGGTCACAGATACGCAGTATTTT.

The CDR3 protein is CASASPGQSRGETQYF. The CDR3 region has the DNA TGTGCCAGCGCCAGCCCAGGACAGTCGAGGGGAGAGACCCAGTACTTC. The chain carries TRBV6-2 or TRBV6-3 and TRBJ2-5; the D gene is possibly TRBD1 (6 bases). CDR3 length: 16 residues. CDR1 and CDR2 (germline): MNHEY, SVGEGT. V was cut by 8 bases and J by 4 bases, with 23 bases left in between.

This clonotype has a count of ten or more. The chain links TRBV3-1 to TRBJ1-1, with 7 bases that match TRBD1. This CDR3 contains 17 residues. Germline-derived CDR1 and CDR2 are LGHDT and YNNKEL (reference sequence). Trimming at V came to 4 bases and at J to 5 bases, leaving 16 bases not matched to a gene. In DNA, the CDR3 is TGTGCCAGCAGCCCTGCCAGTTCCCCAGGGGGAAGAACTGAAGCTTTCTTT. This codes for CASSPASSPGGRTEAFF.

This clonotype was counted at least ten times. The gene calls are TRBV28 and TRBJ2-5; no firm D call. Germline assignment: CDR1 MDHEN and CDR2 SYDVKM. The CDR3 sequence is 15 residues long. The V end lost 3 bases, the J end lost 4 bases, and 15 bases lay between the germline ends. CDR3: CASSFLARSLETQYF. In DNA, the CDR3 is TGTGCCAGCAGTTTTCTGGCCAGGTCTTTAGAGACCCAGTACTTC.

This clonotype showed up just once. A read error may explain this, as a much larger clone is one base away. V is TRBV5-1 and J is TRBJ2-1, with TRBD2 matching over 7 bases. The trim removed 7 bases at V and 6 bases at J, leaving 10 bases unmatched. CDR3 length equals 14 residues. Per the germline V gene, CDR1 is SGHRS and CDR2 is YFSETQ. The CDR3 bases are TGCGCCAGCCTCCGGGGGGATGGGAGCAATGAGCAGTTCTTC. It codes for CASLRGDGSNEQFF.

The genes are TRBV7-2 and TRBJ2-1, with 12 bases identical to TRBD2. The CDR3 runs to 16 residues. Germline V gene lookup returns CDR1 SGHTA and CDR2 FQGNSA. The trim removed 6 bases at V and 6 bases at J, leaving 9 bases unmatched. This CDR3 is CASRQASSGRVNEQFF. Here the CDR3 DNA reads TGTGCCAGCAGGCAGGCCTCTAGCGGGAGGGTCAATGAGCAGTTCTTC.

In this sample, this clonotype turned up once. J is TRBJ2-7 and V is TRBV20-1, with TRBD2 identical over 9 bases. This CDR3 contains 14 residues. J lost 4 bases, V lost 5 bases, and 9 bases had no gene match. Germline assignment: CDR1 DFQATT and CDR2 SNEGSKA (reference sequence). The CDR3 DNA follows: TGCAGTGCTCCGGCGGGGGGGCTTTGGTACGAGCAGTACTTC. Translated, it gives CSAPAGGLWYEQYF.

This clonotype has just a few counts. This CDR3 reads CASSDGQGDDYTF. The CDR3 DNA follows: TGTGCCAGCAGTGACGGACAGGGAGACGACTACACCTTC. This sequence joins TRBV6-1 and TRBJ1-2; 8 nucleotides match TRBD1. Trimming removed 3 bases from V and 10 bases from J; junction bases left unmatched: 7. The CDR3 extends over 13 amino acids. Looked up from germline, CDR1 is MNHNS and CDR2 is SASEGT.

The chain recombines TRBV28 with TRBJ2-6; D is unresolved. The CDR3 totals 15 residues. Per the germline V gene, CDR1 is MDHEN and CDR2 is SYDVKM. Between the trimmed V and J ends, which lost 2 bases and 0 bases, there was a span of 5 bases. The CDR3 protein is CASSLKRSGANVLTF. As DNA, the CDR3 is TGTGCCAGCAGTTTAAAGCGCTCTGGGGCCAACGTCCTGACTTTC.

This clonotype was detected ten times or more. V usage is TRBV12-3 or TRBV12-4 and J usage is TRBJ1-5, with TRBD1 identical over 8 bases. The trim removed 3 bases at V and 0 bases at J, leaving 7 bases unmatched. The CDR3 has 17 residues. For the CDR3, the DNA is TGTGCCAGCAGTTTCGGCAGGGGGCCCGATAGCAATCAGCCCCAGCATTTT. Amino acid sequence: CASSFGRGPDSNQPQHF.

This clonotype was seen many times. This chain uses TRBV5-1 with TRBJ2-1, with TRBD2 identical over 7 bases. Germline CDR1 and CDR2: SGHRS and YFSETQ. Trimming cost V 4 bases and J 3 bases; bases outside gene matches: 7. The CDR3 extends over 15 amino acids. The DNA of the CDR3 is TGCGCCAGCAGCCGCGGGACTACCTACTACAATGAGCAGTTCTTC. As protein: CASSRGTTYYNEQFF.

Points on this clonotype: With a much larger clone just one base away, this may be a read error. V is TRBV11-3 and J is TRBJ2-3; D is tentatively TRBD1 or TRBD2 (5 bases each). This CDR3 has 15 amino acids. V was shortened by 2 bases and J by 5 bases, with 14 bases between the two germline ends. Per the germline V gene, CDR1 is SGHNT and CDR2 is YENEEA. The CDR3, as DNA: TGTGCCAGCAGCTTAAAGACAGAGGGTGGAGATACGCAGTATTTT. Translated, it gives CASSLKTEGGDTQYF.

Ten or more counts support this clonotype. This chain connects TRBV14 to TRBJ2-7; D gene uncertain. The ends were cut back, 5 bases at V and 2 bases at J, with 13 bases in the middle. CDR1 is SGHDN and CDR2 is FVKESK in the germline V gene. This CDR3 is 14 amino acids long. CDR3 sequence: CASSSTATPYEQYF. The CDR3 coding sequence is TGTGCCAGCAGCTCCACAGCCACCCCCTACGAGCAGTACTTC.

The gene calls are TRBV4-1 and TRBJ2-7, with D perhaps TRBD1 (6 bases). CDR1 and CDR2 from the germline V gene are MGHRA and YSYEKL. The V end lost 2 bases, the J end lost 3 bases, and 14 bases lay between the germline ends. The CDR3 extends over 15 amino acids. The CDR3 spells CASSQTRDIFYEQYF. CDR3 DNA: TGCGCCAGCAGCCAAACCCGGGACATCTTCTACGAGCAGTACTTC.

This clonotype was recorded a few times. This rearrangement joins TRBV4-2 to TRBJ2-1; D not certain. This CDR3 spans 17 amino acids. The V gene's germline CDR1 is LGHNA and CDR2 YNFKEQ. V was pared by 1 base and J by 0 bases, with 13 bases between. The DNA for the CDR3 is TGTGCCAGCAGCCAAGGGGATCCCCAAAGCTCCTACAATGAGCAGTTCTTC. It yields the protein CASSQGDPQSSYNEQFF.

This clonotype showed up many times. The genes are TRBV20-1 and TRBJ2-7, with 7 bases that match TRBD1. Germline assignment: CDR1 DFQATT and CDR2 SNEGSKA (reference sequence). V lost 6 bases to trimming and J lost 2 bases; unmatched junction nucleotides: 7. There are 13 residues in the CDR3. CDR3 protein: CSANRQGTYEQYF. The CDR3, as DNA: TGCAGTGCCAACAGACAGGGAACCTACGAGCAGTACTTC.

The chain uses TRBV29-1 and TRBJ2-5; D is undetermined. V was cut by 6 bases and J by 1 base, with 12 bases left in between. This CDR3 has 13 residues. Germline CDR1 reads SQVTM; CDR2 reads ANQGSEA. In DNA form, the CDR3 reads TGCAGCGTGCGACTGGGTACCCAAGAGACCCAGTACTTC. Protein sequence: CSVRLGTQETQYF.

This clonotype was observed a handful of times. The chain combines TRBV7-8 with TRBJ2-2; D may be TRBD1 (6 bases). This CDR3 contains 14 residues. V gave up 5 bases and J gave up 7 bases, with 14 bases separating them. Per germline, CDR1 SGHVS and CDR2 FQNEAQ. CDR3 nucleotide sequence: TGTGCCAGCAGCCTACAGGGAAGGATCGGGGAGCTGTTTTTT. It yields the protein CASSLQGRIGELFF.

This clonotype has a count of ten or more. CDR3 region: CASSEIAAYNEQFF. Here the CDR3 DNA reads TGTGCCAGCAGTGAGATAGCGGCCTACAATGAGCAGTTCTTC. The gene calls are TRBV2 and TRBJ2-1, with D possibly being TRBD2 (6 bases). V lost 3 bases, J lost 2 bases, and 8 bases lay in between. Germline V gene data show CDR1 as SNHLY and CDR2 as FYNNEI. The CDR3 spans 14 residues.

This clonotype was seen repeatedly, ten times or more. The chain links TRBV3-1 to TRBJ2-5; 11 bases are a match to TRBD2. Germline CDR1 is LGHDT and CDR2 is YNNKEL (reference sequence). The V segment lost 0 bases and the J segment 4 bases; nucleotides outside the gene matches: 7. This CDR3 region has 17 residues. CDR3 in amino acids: CASSQERLAGGLETQYF. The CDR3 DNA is TGTGCCAGCAGCCAAGAACGGCTAGCGGGAGGATTAGAGACCCAGTACTTC.

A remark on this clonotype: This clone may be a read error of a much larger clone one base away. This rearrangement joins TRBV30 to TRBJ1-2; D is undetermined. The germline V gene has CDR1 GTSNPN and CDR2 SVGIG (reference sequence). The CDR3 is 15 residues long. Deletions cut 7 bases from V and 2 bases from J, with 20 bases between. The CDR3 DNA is TGTGCCTCCCAAGCCAGGACGAGGACCAACTATGGCTACACCTTC. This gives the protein CASQARTRTNYGYTF.

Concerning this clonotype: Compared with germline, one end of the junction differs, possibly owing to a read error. CDR3 protein: CASSRGWRTTDYGYTF. In nucleotides, the CDR3 is TGTGCCAGCAGCCGGGGGTGGAGGACAACTGACTATGGCTACACCTTC. The chain recombines TRBV5-1 with TRBJ1-2, with D possibly TRBD1 on 5 matching bases. This CDR3 spans 16 amino acids. Germline CDR1 and CDR2: SGHRS and YFSETQ. Supplemented by reference TRBV5-1 and TRBJ1-2, the full variable domain reads KAGVTQTPRYLIKTRGQQVTLSCSPISGHRSVSWYQQTPGQGLQFLFEYFSETQRNKGNFPGRFSGRQFSNSRSEMNVSTLELGDSALYLCASSRGWRTTDYGYTFGSGTRLTVV.

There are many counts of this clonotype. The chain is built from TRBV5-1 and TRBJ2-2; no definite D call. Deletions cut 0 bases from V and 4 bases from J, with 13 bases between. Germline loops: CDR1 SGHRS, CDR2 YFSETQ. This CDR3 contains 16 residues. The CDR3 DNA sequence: TGCGCCAGCAGCTTGGGTCGGAGTCTGGGCACCGGGGAGCTGTTTTTT. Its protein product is CASSLGRSLGTGELFF.

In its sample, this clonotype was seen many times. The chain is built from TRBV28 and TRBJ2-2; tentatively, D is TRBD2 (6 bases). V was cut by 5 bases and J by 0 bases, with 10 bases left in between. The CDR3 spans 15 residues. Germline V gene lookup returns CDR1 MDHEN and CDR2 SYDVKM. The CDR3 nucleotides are TGTGCCAGCAGTGGTAGCGGAGCGAACACCGGGGAGCTGTTTTTT. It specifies CASSGSGANTGELFF. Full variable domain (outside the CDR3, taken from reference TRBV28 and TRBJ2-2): DVKVTQSSRYLVKRTGEKVFLECVQDMDHENMFWYRQDPGLGLRLIYFSYDVKMKEKGDIPEGYSVSREKKERFSLILESASTNQTSMYLCASSGSGANTGELFFGEGSRLTVL.

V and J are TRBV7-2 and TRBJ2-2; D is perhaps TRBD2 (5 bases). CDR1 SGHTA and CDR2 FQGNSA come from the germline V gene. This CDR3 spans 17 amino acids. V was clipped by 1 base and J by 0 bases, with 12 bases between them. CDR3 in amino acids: CASSLVRAGSNTGELFF. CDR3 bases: TGTGCCAGCAGCTTAGTTCGTGCGGGCTCGAACACCGGGGAGCTGTTTTTT. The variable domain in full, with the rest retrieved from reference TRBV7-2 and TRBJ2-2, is GAGVSQSPSNKVTEKGKDVELRCDPISGHTALYWYRQSLGQGLEFLIYFQGNSAPDKSGLPSDRFSAERTGGSVSTLTIQRTQQEDSAVYLCASSLVRAGSNTGELFFGEGSRLTVL.

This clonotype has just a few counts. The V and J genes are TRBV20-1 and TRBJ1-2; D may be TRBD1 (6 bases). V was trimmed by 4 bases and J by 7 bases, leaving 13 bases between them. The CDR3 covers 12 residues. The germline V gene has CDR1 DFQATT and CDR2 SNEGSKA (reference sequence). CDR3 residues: CSAIRGTGGYTF. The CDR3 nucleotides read TGCAGTGCTATAAGGGGGACTGGTGGCTACACCTTC.

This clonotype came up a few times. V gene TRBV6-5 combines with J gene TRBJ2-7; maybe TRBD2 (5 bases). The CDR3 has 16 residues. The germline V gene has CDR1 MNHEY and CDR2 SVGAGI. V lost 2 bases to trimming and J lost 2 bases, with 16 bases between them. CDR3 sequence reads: CASSYPPEDCTYEQYF. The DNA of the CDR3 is TGTGCCAGCAGTTACCCCCCCGAGGACTGCACCTACGAGCAGTACTTC.

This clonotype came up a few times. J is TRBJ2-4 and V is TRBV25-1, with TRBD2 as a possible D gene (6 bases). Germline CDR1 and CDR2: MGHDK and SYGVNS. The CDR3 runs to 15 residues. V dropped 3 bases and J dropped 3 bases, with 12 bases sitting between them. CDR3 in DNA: TGTGCCAGCAGTGATCTTGACGGGGGCAAAAACATTCAGTACTTC. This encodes CASSDLDGGKNIQYF.